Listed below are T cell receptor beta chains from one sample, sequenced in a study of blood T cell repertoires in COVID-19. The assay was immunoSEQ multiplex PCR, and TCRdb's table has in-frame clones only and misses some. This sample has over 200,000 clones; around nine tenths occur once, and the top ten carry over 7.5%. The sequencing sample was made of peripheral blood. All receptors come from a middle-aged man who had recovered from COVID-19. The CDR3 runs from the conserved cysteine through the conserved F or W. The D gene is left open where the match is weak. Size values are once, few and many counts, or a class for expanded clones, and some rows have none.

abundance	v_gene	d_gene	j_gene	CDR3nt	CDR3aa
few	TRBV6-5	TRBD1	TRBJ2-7	TGTGCCAGCAGAAGAACCCGGGACAGGGTCTACGAGCAGTACTTC	CASRRTRDRVYEQYF
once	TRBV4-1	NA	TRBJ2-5	TGCGCCAGCAGCCAATCTTGGGGGGTGGGACAAGAGACCCAGTACTTC	CASSQSWGVGQETQYF
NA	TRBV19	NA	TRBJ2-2	TGTGCCAGTAGGATTACAGGGAACACCGGGGAGCTGTTTTTT	CASRITGNTGELFF
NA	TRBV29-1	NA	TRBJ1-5	TGCAGCGTGGGGGGAGGGTCGAGCAATCAGCCCCAGCATTTT	CSVGGGSSNQPQHF
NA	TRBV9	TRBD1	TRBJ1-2	TGTGCCAGCAGCATGTCGGGACAGGGGTCTGGCTACACCTTC	CASSMSGQGSGYTF
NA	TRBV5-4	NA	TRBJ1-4	TGTGCCAGCAGCTCCAAGACAGGAGAAAAACTGTTTTTT	CASSSKTGEKLFF
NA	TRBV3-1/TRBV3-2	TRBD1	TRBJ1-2	TGTGCCAGCAGCCCCAGACAGGGCATGAACTATGGCTACACCTTC	CASSPRQGMNYGYTF
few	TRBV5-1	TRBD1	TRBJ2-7	TGCGCCAGCAGCTATAGACCTGCCCCGGGACAGGGGGACTACGAGCAGTACTTC	CASSYRPAPGQGDYEQYF
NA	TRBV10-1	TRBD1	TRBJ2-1	TGCGCCAGCAGCGTTACCCCGGACAGGGGCGCTGAGCAGTTCTTC	CASSVTPDRGAEQFF
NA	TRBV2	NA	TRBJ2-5	TGTGCCAGCAGCCCCAGGGGTGTAGAGACCCAGTACTTC	CASSPRGVETQYF
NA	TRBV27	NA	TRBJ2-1	TGTGCCAGCAGTTTTCCAGGGACTCACAATGAGCAGTTCTTC	CASSFPGTHNEQFF
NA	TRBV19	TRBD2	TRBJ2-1	TGTGCCAGTAGTACTAGCGGAGGGACCTACAATGAGCAGTTCTTC	CASSTSGGTYNEQFF
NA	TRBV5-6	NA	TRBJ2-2	TGTGCCAGCCTCGAGGCGGGGAGTACCGGGGAGCTGTTTTTT	CASLEAGSTGELFF
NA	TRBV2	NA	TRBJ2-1	TGTGCCAGCAGTGAGAATTTGGGGCAGGGTGAGCAGTTCTTC	CASSENLGQGEQFF
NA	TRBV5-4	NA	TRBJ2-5	TGTGCCAGCAGCTTGGGAGCCGGGGGAGGTGAGACCCAGTACTTC	CASSLGAGGGETQYF
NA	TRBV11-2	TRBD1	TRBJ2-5	TGTGCCAGCAGTCAAACAGGGGGCGCGGAGACCCAGTACTTC	CASSQTGGAETQYF